This T cell receptor (beta chain) appears in the sequencing data of a study of OX40 agonist ivuxolimab in advanced cancers. Study outcomes and limitations: At 0.1 to 3.0 mg/kg and by week 6, CD4+ and CD8+ T cells in the blood had expanded clonally.

Notes on this clone: Its cognate antigen is unknown.

Germline assignment: CDR1 MNHNY and CDR2 SVGAGI (reference sequence). V gave up 4 bases and J gave up 10 bases, with 22 bases separating them. This CDR3 spans 16 amino acids. Libraries were prepared by immunoSEQ multiplex PCR; TCRdb keeps only in-frame clonotypes and omits some of them. The table shows some 80,000 clones, with roughly 84% occurring only once. The chain joins TRBV6-6 to TRBJ1-4; possible D gene TRBD1, 5 bases. The clonotype comes from an adult with an advanced solid tumor such as melanoma, head and neck, liver or kidney cancer. This sample comprised CD4+ or CD8+ T cells sorted from blood, obtained in a trial of the OX40 agonist ivuxolimab. The CDR3 protein is CASSSHTGTGNGKLFF. CDR3 nucleotides: TGTGCCAGCAGTTCCCATACCGGGACGGGGAACGGAAAACTGTTTTTT.